This TCR beta chain was obtained from a study of blood T cell repertoires in COVID-19. Only in-frame clones appear in the TCRdb table, and some are missing; sequencing was by immunoSEQ multiplex PCR. The sample shows around 25,000 clones, 70% to 90% of them seen only once. The CDR3 has 16 residues. Germline values: CDR1 SGDLS, CDR2 YYNGEE. V was shortened by 4 bases and J by 0 bases, with 15 bases between the two germline ends. Sequencing input: peripheral blood. This chain uses TRBV9 with TRBJ2-3, with D possibly TRBD1 on 5 matching bases. The TCR sequence derives from a man in his 70s with acute or convalescent COVID-19. CDR3: CASSTISTVSTDTQYF. In nucleotides, the CDR3 is TGTGCCAGCAGCACGATATCGACAGTAAGCACAGATACGCAGTATTTT.